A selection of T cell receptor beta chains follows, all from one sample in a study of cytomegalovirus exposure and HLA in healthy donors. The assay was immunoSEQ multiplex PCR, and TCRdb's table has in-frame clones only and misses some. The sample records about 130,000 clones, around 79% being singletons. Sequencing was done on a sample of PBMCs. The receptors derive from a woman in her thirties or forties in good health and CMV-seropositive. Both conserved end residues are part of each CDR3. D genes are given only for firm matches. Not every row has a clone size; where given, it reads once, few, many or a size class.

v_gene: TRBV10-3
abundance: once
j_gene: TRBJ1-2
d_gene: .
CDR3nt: TGTGCCATCAGTGAGAATATAGGTGTGGGAGGCTATGGCTACACCTTC
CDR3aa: CAISENIGVGGYGYTF

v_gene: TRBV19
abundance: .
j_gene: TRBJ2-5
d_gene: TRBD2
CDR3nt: TGTGCCAGTCAGGCTAGCGGGCTAAGCGAGACCCAGTACTTC
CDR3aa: CASQASGLSETQYF

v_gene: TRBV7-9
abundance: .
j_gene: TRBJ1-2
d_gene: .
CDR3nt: TGTGCCAGCAGCTTAGCGTCCCGGGAACGTGGCTACACCTTC
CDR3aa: CASSLASRERGYTF

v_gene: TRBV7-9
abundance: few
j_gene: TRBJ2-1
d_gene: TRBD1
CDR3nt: TGTGCCAGCAGACCCCCAGGAGACAGGGGTTCGAATGAGCAGTTCTTC
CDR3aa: CASRPPGDRGSNEQFF

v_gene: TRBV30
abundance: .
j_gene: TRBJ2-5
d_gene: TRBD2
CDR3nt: TGTGCCTGGAGGGATAGCGGGAGGCTCCAAGAGACCCAGTACTTC
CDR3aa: CAWRDSGRLQETQYF

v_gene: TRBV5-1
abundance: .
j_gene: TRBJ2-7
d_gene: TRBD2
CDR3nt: TGCGCCAGCTACTCGGGGGGGTCCCAGCACAAGCAGTACTTC
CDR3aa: CASYSGGSQHKQYF

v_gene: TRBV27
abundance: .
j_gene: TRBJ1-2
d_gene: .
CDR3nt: TGTGCCAGCAGTAGGGGATCGAATGGCTACACCTTC
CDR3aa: CASSRGSNGYTF

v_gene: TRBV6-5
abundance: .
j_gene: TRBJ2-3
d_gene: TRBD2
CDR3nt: TGTGCCAGCTTGGCCCGGGGGGGCCTGGATACGCAGTATTTT
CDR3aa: CASLARGGLDTQYF

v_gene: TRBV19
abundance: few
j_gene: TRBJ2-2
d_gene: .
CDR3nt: TGTGCCAGTACTCATAGCGATACCGGGGAGCTGTTTTTT
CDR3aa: CASTHSDTGELFF

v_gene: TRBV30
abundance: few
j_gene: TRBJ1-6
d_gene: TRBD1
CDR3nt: TGTGCCTGTCACCAGGGGGCTTTTAATTCACCCCTCCACTTT
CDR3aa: CACHQGAFNSPLHF

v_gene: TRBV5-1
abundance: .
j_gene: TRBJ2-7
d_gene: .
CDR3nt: TGCGCCAGCAGGGAGGGGGCCTCCCTCTCCTACGAGCAGTACTTC
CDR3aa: CASREGASLSYEQYF

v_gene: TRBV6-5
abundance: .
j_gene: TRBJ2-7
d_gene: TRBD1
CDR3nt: TGTGCCAGCCGGACAGGGTTATACGAGCAGTACTTC
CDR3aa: CASRTGLYEQYF

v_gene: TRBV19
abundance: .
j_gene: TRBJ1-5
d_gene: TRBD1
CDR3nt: TGTGCCAGTAGCTCGACAGGGGTTCAGCCCCAGCATTTT
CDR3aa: CASSSTGVQPQHF

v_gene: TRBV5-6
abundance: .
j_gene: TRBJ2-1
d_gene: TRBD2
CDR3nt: TGTGCCAGCAGCTCGGAGTCCCTAGCGGGGGGCGGTAATGAGCAGTTCTTC
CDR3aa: CASSSESLAGGGNEQFF

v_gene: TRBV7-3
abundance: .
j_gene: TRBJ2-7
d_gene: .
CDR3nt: TGTGCCAGCAGCTTAACGCTGGGCCACGAGCAGTACTTC
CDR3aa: CASSLTLGHEQYF

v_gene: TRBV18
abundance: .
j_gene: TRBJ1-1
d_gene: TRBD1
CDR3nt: TGTGCCAGCTCACCCGATCGACAGGGATTGAACACTGAAGCTTTCTTT
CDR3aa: CASSPDRQGLNTEAFF

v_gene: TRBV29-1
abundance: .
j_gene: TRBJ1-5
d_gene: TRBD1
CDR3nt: TGCAGCGTTGGAACAGGGGGCCCCAATCAGCCCCAGCATTTT
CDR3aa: CSVGTGGPNQPQHF

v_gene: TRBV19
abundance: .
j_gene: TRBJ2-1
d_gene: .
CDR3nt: TGTGCCAGTAGTATAGATTCCTTTCGGTGGACAGTCTACAATGAGCAGTTCTTC
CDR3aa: CASSIDSFRWTVYNEQFF

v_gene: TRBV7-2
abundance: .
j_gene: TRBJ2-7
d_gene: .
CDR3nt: TGTGCCAGCAGCTGGGGCTTCATTTCTTACGAGCAGTACTTC
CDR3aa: CASSWGFISYEQYF

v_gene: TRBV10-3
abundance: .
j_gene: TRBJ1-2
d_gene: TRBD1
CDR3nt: TGTGCCATCAGTACCGGGACCGGGACAGGGACGGGCTACACCTTC
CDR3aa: CAISTGTGTGTGYTF

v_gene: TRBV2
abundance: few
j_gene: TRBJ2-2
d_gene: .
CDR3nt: TGTGCCAGCAAGTATAACAGGGACGACGGGGAGCTGTTTTTT
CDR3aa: CASKYNRDDGELFF

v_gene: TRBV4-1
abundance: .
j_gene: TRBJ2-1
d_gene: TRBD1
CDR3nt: TGCGCCAGCAGCGCCGGGACAGGGACCCATGAGCAGTTCTTC
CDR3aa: CASSAGTGTHEQFF

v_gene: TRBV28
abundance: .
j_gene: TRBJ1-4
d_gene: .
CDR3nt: TGTGCCAGCAGTAACCTTTACCCCCAGTTTAATGAAAAACTGTTTTTT
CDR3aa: CASSNLYPQFNEKLFF

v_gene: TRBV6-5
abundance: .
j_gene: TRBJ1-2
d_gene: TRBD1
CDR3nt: TGTGCCAGCAGTGAAGGACAGGGGGCCTATGGCTACACCTTC
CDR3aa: CASSEGQGAYGYTF

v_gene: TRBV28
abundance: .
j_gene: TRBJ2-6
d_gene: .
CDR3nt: TGTGCCAGCCAGGTGCCCGGAGGGGCCAACGTCCTGACTTTC
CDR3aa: CASQVPGGANVLTF

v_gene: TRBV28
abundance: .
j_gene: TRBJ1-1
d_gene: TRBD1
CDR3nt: TGTGCCAGCAGTTTATTTAAGACAGGGCCGAGGACTGAAGCTTTCTTT
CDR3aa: CASSLFKTGPRTEAFF

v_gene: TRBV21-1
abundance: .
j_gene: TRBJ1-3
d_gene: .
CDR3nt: TGTGCCAGCAGCATAGGACAGATATTCCGAACCTCTGGAAACACCATATATTTT
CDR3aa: CASSIGQIFRTSGNTIYF

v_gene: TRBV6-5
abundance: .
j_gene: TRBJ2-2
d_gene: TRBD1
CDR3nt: TGTGCCAGCAGTCGGACAGGCAGCACCGGGGAGCTGTTTTTT
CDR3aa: CASSRTGSTGELFF

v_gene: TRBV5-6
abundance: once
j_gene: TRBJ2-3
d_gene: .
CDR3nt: TGTGCCAGCAGCTTTGGACAGACCCCAGATACGCAGTATTTT
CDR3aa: CASSFGQTPDTQYF

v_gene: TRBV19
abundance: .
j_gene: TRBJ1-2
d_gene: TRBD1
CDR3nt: TGTGCCAGTAGTATCCAGGGACAGCTTTCCCTCTATGGCTACACCTTC
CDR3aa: CASSIQGQLSLYGYTF

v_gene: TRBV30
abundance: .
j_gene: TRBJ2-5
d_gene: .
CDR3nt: TGTGCCTGGACCCCAAGGAGACAAGAGACCCAGTACTTC
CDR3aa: CAWTPRRQETQYF

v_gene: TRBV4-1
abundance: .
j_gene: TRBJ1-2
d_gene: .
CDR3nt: TGCGCCAGCAGCCTACCACAGGGACATGGCTACACCTTC
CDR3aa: CASSLPQGHGYTF

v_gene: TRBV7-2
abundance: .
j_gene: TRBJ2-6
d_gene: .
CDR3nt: TGTGCCAGCAGCTTGCGGGGTAGTGGGGCCAACGTCCTGACTTTC
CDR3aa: CASSLRGSGANVLTF

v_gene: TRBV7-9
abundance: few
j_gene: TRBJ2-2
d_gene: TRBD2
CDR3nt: TGTGCCAGCAGCTTTCCTAGCGGGAGCGGGGAGCTGTTTTTT
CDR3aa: CASSFPSGSGELFF

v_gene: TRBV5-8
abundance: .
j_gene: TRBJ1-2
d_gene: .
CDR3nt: TGTGCCAGCAGCTTGAGCAGGGGTGATGGCTACACCTTC
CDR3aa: CASSLSRGDGYTF

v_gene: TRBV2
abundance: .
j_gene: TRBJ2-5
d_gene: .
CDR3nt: TGTGCCAGCCGGGTGGACATCATCCAAGAGACCCAGTACTTC
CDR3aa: CASRVDIIQETQYF

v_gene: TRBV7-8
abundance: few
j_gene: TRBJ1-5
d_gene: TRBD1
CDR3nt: TGTGCCAGCAGTCCCTCTACGTCAGGGGGAAGTCAGCCCCAGCATTTT
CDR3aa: CASSPSTSGGSQPQHF

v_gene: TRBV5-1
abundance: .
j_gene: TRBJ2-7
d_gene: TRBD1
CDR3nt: TGCGCCAGCAGCTTGGGGAGCACAGGGGTAAGCTCCTACGAGCAGTACTTC
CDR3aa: CASSLGSTGVSSYEQYF

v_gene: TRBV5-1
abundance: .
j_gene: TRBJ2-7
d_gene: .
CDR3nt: TGCGCCAGCAGCTCGGGGTCGACCTACGAGCAGTACTTC
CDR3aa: CASSSGSTYEQYF

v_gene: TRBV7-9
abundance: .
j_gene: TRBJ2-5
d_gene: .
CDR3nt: TGTGCCAGCAGCTTTCCTCCGGGACATACAGGGGAGACCCAGTACTTC
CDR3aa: CASSFPPGHTGETQYF

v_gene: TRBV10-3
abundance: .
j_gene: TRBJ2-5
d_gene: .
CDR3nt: TGTGCCATCAGTGATGGCAGTCAAGAGACCCAGTACTTC
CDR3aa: CAISDGSQETQYF

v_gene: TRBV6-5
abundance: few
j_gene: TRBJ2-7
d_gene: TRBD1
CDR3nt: TGTGCCAGCAGTTCCATAACAGGGGGGAGCTCCTACGAGCAGTACTTC
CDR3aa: CASSSITGGSSYEQYF

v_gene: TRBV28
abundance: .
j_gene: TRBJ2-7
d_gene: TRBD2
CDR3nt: TGTGCCAGCAGCCCAGGACTAGCGGGGATTCCCTACGAGCAGTACTTC
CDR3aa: CASSPGLAGIPYEQYF

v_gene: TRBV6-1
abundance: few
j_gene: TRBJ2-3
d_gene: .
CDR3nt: TGTGCCAGCAGTGAAGCGTATCCTAGTAGCACAGATACGCAGTATTTT
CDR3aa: CASSEAYPSSTDTQYF

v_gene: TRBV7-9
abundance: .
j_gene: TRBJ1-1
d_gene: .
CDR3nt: TGTGCCAGCAGCTTATTCGAGGTTCCGAACACTGAAGCTTTCTTT
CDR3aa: CASSLFEVPNTEAFF

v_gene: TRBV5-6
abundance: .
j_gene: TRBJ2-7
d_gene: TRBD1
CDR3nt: TGTGCCAGCAGCCGCACCCAAGGGACAGGGCGCTACGAGCAGTACTTC
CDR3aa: CASSRTQGTGRYEQYF

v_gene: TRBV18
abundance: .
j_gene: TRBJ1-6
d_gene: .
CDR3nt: TGTGCCAGCTCACCGACAGCAGTGGAATCACCCCTCCACTTT
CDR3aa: CASSPTAVESPLHF

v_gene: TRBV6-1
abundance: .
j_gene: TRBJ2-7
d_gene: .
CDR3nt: TGTGCCAGCGGCCCGACAGGGGACTACTACGAGCAGTACTTC
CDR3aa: CASGPTGDYYEQYF

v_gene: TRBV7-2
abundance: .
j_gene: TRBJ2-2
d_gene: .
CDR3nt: TGTGCCAGCATGGGTAGCGGGAACACCGGGGAGCTGTTTTTT
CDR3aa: CASMGSGNTGELFF

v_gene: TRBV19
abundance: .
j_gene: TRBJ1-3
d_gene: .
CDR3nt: TGTGCCAGTGCCCCCCCCGGGAGCACTGGAAACACCATATATTTT
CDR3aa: CASAPPGSTGNTIYF

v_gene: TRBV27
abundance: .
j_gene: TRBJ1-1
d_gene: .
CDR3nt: TGTGCCAGCAGTTTATTTAAGGCAGGGGTTTGGAGCACTGAAGCTTTCTTT
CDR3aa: CASSLFKAGVWSTEAFF

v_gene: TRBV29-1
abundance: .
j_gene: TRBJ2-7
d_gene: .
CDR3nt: TGCAGCGTTAAGGCGGGTGCTACCTACGAGCAGTACTTC
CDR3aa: CSVKAGATYEQYF

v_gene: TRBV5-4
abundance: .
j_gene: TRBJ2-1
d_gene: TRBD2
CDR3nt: TGTGCCAGCAGCAGGACTAGCGGGGGGGCCGATGAGCAGTTCTTC
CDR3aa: CASSRTSGGADEQFF

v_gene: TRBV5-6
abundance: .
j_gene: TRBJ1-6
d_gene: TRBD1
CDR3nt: TGTGCCAGCAGCGGACAGGGGGCCGGGAATTCACCCCTCCACTTT
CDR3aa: CASSGQGAGNSPLHF

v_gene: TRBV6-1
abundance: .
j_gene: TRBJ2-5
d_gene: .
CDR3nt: TGTGCCAGCAGGGCTAGCATGCAAGAGACCCAGTACTTC
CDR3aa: CASRASMQETQYF

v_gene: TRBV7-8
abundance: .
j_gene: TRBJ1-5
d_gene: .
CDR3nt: TGTGCCAGCAGCGTCGACGGGGGCAATCAGCCCCAGCATTTT
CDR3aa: CASSVDGGNQPQHF

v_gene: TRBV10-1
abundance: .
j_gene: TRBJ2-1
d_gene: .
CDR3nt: TGCGCCAGCAGTGAGTTGAGGAGAGTGCAGTTCTTC
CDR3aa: CASSELRRVQFF

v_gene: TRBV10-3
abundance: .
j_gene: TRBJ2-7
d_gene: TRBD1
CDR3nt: TGTGCCATCAGATGGGGACAGGCGAGCTCCTACGAGCAGTACTTC
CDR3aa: CAIRWGQASSYEQYF

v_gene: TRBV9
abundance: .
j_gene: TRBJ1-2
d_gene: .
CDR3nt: TGTGCCAGCACCGATCAGGGATATGGCTACACCTTC
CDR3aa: CASTDQGYGYTF